The next 10 T cell receptor beta chains were all read from a single sample in a study of T cells in Graves' hyperthyroidism and ophthalmopathy. Amplified TCR beta CDR3 regions derived from RNA transcripts. During a first-round RT-PCR of the TCR CDR3, the HTBI primer set was used. TCRdb passed the multiplex PCR reads through MiXCR, listing each CDR3 protein once. Here the sample spans a few hundred thousand distinct CDR3 sequences, more than 20% being singletons. The sample consisted of blood. These receptors all stem from a man aged 18 to 30 with Graves' hyperthyroidism.

The chain links TRBV5-1 to TRBJ2-5; D may be TRBD2 (6 bases). The ends were cut back, 0 bases at V and 2 bases at J, with 14 bases in the middle. Germline V gives CDR1 SGHRS, CDR2 YFSETQ. This CDR3 contains 16 residues. The CDR3 here is CASSLVRGVGQETQYF. The CDR3 coding sequence is TGCGCCAGCAGCTTGGTACGCGGGGTAGGGCAAGAGACCCAGTACTTC.

In this sample, this clonotype turned up many times. CDR3 bases: TGTGCCAGCTTGTCCGAGGGTTACGAGCAGTACTTC. This sequence encodes CASLSEGYEQYF. The chain recombines TRBV2 with TRBJ2-7, with a tentative D call TRBD2 (5 bases). Deletions cut 8 bases from V and 4 bases from J, with 12 bases between. This CDR3 is 12 amino acids long. Per germline, CDR1 SNHLY and CDR2 FYNNEI.

This CDR3 reads CASSLERGRRETQYF. The CDR3 DNA follows: TGTGCCAGCAGTTTAGAGCGGGGAAGGAGGGAGACCCAGTACTTC. This chain joins TRBV12-3 or TRBV12-4 and TRBJ2-5, with 7 bases matching TRBD2. The junction had 7 bases not matched to a gene; V was cut back by 1 base and J by 5 bases. This CDR3 has 15 amino acids.

This clonotype was seen repeatedly, ten times or more. The J gene is TRBJ2-5, the V gene TRBV15, with 10 bases that match TRBD1. Germline V gives CDR1 LNHNV, CDR2 YYDKDF (reference sequence). J lost 3 bases, V lost 4 bases, and 5 bases had no gene match. This CDR3 region has 15 residues. DNA of the CDR3: TGTGCCACCAGCAAACCGGGACAGGGGAAAGAGACCCAGTACTTC. Amino acids: CATSKPGQGKETQYF.

V usage is TRBV30 and J usage is TRBJ1-1; D gene unclear. Trimming removed 0 bases from V and 1 base from J, with 6 bases in between. This CDR3 is built from 13 residues. Germline V gives CDR1 GTSNPN, CDR2 SVGIG (reference sequence). The CDR3 here is CAWSVGENTEAFF. In DNA form, the CDR3 reads TGTGCCTGGAGTGTGGGAGAGAACACTGAAGCTTTCTTT.

This clonotype has ten or more counts. V is TRBV19 and J is TRBJ1-5; TRBD1 might be the D (5 bases). The CDR3 totals 15 residues. The germline V gene has CDR1 LNHDA and CDR2 SQIVND (reference sequence). V was shortened by 7 bases and J by 2 bases, with 15 bases between the two germline ends. This chain's CDR3 is CASTTGDVGNQPQHF. CDR3 coding DNA: TGTGCCAGTACCACGGGGGATGTCGGCAATCAGCCCCAGCATTTT.

This clonotype was seen ten or more times. This chain links TRBV6-5 with TRBJ2-6, with 7 positions matching TRBD2. Germline V CDR1 and CDR2: MNHEY, SVGAGI. This CDR3 has 16 amino acids. Unmatched junction bases numbered 3, after V lost 2 bases and J lost 2 bases. The CDR3 loop is CASSYPRGAGANVLTF. DNA for the CDR3: TGTGCCAGCAGTTACCCTCGGGGGGCTGGGGCCAACGTCCTGACTTTC.

This clonotype was observed many times. V usage is TRBV2 and J usage is TRBJ1-2; D not resolved. V dropped 4 bases and J dropped 0 bases, with 12 bases sitting between them. There are 15 residues in the CDR3. Germline V lookup: CDR1 SNHLY, CDR2 FYNNEI. The CDR3 DNA reads TGTGCCAGCAGTGTCTTAAGCCAAGCTAACTATGGCTACACCTTC. It is translated as CASSVLSQANYGYTF.

This clonotype was seen at least ten times. J is TRBJ2-7 and V is TRBV12-3 or TRBV12-4; 7 bases fit TRBD2. This CDR3 is built from 15 residues. Unmatched junction bases numbered 9, after V lost 5 bases and J lost 2 bases. As DNA, the CDR3 is TGTGCCAGCAGTCCTACGACAGCGGGACCCTACGAGCAGTACTTC. Translation gives CASSPTTAGPYEQYF.

The chain uses TRBV28 and TRBJ1-2, with D unclear. The CDR3 is 14 residues long. Per germline, CDR1 MDHEN and CDR2 SYDVKM. V lost 2 bases and J 8 bases, leaving 15 bases between the germline ends. In nucleotides, the CDR3 is TGTGCCAGCAGTTTACCCTCGGAGCCCCGAGGCTACACCTTC. It translates to CASSLPSEPRGYTF.